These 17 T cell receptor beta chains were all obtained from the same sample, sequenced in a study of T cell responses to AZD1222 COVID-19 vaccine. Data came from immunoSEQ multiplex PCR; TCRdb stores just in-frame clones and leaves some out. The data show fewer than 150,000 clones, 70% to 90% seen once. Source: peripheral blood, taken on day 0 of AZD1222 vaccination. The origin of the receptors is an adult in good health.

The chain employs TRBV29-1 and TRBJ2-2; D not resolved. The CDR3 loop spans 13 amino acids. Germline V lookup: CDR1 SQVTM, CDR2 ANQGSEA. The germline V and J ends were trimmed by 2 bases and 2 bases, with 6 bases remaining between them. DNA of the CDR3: TGCAGCGTTGAACCGGGTAACACCGGGGAGCTGTTTTTT. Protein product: CSVEPGNTGELFF.

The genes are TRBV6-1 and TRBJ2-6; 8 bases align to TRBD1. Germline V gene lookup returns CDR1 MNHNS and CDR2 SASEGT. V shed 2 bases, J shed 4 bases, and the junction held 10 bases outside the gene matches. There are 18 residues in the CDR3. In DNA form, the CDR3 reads TGTGCCAGCAGTGAATCGGACAGGGTTATTTTCGGGGCCAACGTCCTGACTTTC. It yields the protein CASSESDRVIFGANVLTF.

The CDR3 is CASSAQGAGNTEAFF. The CDR3 DNA sequence: TGTGCCAGCAGTGCTCAGGGGGCGGGGAACACTGAAGCTTTCTTT. V is TRBV2 and J is TRBJ1-1, with 8 bases lining up with TRBD1. Losses at the gene ends were 4 bases for V and 1 base for J; bases not matched to a gene: 5. The germline V gene has CDR1 SNHLY and CDR2 FYNNEI. This CDR3 is built from 15 residues.

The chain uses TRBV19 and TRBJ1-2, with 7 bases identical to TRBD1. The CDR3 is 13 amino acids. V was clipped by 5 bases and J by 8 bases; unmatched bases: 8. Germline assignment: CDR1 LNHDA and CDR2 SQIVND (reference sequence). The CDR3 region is CASSPEGASGYTF. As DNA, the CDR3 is TGTGCCAGTAGTCCCGAGGGGGCTAGCGGCTACACCTTC.

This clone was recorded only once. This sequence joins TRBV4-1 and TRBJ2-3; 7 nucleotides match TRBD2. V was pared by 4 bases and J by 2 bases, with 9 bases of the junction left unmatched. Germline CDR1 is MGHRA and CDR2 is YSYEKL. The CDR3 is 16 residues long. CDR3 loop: CASSRSSGPSTDTQYF. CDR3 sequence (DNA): TGCGCCAGCAGCCGCTCTAGCGGCCCGTCCACAGATACGCAGTATTTT.

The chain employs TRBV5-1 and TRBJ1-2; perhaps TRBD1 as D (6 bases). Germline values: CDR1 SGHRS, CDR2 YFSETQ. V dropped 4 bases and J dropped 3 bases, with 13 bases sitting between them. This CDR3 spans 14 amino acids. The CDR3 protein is CASSPGGRDYGYTF. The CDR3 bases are TGCGCCAGCAGCCCGGGGGGCAGGGACTATGGCTACACCTTC.

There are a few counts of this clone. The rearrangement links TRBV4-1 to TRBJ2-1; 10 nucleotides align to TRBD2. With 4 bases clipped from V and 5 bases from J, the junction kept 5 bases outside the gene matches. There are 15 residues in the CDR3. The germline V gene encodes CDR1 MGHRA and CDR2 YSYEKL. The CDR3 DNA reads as TGCGCCAGCAGCCCCGAGCGGGAGGGCGACAATGAGCAGTTCTTC. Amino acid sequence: CASSPEREGDNEQFF.

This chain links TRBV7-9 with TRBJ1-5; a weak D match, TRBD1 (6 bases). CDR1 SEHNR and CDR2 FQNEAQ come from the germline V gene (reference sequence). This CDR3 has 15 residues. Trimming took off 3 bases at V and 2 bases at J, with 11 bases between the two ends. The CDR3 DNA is TGTGCCAGCAGCTTGGGGGGCGGTGGCAATCAGCCCCAGCATTTT. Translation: CASSLGGGGNQPQHF.

This CDR3 is CASSRDGNQPQHF. The CDR3 DNA follows: TGTGCCAGTAGTAGGGATGGAAATCAGCCCCAGCATTTT. The chain links TRBV19 to TRBJ1-5; D gene unclear. The CDR3 loop spans 13 amino acids. The germline CDR1 and CDR2 sequences are LNHDA and SQIVND (reference sequence). Trimming left V 4 bases short and J 4 bases short, with 8 bases between. Using reference TRBV19 and TRBJ1-5 for the parts outside the CDR3, the full variable domain is DGGITQSPKYLFRKEGQNVTLSCEQNLNHDAMYWYRQDPGQGLRLIYYSQIVNDFQKGDIAEGYSVSREKKESFPLTVTSAQKNPTAFYLCASSRDGNQPQHFGDGTRLSIL.

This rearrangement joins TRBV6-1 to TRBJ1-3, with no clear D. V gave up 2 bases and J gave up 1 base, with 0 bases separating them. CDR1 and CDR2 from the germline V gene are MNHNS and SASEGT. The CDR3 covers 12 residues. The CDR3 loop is CASSESGNTIYF. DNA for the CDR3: TGTGCCAGCAGTGAATCTGGAAACACCATATATTTT.

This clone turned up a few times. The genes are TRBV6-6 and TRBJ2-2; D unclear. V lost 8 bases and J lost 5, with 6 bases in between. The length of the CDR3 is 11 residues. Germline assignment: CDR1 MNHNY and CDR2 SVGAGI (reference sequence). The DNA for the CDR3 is TGTGCCAGCTCCCAAACCGGGGAGCTGTTTTTT. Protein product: CASSQTGELFF.

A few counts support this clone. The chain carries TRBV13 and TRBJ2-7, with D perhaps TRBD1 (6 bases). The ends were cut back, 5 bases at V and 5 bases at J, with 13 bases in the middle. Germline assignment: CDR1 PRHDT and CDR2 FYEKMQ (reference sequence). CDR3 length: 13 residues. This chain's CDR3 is CASSHTRGHEQYF. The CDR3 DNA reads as TGTGCCAGCAGCCACACCAGGGGCCACGAGCAGTACTTC.

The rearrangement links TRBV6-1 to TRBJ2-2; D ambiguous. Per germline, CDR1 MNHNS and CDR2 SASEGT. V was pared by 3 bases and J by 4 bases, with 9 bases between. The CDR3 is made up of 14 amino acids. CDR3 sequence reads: CASSDGWSTGELFF. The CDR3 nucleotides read TGTGCCAGCAGTGACGGATGGAGCACCGGGGAGCTGTTTTTT.

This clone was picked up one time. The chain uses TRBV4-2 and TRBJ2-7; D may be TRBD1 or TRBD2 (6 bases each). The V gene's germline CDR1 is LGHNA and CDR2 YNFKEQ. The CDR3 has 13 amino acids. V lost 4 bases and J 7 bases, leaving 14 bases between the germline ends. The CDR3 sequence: CASSPRGAGEQYF. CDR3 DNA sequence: TGTGCCAGCAGCCCGAGGGGGGCCGGGGAGCAGTACTTC.

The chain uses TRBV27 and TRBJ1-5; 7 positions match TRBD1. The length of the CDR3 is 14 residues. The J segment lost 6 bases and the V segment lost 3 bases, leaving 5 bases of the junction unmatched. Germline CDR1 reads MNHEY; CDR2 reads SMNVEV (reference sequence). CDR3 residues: CASSFRGLGQPQHF. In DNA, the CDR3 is TGTGCCAGCAGTTTTAGGGGGCTGGGTCAGCCCCAGCATTTT.

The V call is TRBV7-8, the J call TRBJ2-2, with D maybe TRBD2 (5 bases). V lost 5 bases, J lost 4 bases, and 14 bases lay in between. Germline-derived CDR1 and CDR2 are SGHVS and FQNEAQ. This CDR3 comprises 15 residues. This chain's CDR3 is CASSPRVPPTGELFF. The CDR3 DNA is TGTGCCAGCAGCCCGAGGGTTCCCCCCACCGGGGAGCTGTTTTTT.

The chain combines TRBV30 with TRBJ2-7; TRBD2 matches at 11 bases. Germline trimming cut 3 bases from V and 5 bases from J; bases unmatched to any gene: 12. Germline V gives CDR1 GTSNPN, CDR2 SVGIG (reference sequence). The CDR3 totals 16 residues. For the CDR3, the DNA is TGTGCCTGGAGCGGCAAGACTAGCGGGATCTACAACGAGCAGTACTTC. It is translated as CAWSGKTSGIYNEQYF.